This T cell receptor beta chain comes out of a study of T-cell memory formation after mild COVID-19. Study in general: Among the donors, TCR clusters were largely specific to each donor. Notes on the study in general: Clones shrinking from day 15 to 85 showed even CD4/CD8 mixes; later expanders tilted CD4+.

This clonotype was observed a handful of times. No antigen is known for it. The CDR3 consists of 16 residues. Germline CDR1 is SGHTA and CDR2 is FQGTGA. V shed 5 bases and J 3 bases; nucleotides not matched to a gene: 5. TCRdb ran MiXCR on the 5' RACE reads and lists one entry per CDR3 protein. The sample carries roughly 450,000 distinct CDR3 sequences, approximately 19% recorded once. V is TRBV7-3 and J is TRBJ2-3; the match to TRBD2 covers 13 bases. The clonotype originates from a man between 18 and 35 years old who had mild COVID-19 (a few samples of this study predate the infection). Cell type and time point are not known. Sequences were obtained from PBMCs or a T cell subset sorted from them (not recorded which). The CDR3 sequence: CASSKGTSGATDTQYF. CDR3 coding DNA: TGTGCCAGCAGCAAGGGGACTAGCGGGGCGACAGATACGCAGTATTTT.